The entry below gives a single TCR beta chain sequence along with its context. Its antigen is unknown. This CDR3 contains 13 residues. V shed 6 bases, J shed 7 bases, and the junction held 6 bases outside the gene matches. Germline assignment: CDR1 MNHEY and CDR2 SVGAGI. In the original workflow: Filtering differed since immunoSEQ provided only junctions, with no quality scores. TCRdb's copy holds only in-frame clones and misses some; the assay was immunoSEQ multiplex PCR. That table is the source of V, J and clone size, and D and trimming were worked out from the DNA. The table shows some 2 million clones, with 85% to 95% occurring only once. The data derive from a study of shared clonotypes between healthy human individuals. Background on the study: Serving as donors were two women and three men, whose ages spanned 18 to 49. Three CD4 naive, three CD4 memory, two CD8 naive and one CD8 memory plate were used per donor.

Broader study findings: It was observed that about 5% of naive CD4 clonotypes were shared across a few donors.

The chain combines TRBV6-5 with TRBJ1-2, with 9 positions matching TRBD1. The sequence was obtained from a man aged 18 to 30 in good health. Sequenced input: naive CD4+ T cells sorted from blood. As for subset: CD45RA+ positively selected. CDR3 in amino acids: CASSENRGLGYTF. Written as DNA, the CDR3 is TGTGCCAGCAGCGAAAACAGGGGGCTTGGCTACACCTTC.